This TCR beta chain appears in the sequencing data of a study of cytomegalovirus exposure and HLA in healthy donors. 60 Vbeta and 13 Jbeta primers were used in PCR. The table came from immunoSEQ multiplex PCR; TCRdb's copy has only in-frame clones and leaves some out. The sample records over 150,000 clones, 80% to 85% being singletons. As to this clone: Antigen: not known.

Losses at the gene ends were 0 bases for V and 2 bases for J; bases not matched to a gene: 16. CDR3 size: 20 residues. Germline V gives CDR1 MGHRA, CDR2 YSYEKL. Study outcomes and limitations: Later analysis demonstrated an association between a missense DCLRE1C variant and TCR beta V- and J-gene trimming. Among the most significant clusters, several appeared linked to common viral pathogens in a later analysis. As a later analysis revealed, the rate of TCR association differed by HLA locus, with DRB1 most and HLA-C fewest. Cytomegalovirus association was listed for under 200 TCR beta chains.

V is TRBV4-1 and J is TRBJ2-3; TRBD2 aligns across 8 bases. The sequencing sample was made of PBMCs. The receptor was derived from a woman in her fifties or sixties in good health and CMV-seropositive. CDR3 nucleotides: TGCGCCAGCAGCCAAGATTTTATAGCGGGGACCATCTCGTACACAGATACGCAGTATTTT. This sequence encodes CASSQDFIAGTISYTDTQYF.